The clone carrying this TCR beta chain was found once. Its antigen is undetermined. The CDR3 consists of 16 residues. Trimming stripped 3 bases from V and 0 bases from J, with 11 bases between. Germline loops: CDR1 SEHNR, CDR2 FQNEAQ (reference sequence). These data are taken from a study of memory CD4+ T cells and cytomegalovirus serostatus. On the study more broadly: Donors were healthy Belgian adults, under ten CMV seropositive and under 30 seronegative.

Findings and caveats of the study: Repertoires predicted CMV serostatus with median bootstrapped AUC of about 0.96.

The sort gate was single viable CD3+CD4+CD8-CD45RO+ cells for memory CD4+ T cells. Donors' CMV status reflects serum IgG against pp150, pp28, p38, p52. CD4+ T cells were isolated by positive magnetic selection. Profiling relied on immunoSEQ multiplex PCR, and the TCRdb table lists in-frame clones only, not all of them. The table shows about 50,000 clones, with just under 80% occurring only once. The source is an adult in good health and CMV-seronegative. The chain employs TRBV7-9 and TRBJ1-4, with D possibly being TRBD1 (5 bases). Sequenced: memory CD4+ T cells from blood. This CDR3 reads CASSFRGGATNEKLFF. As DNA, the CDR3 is TGTGCCAGCAGCTTTCGCGGGGGAGCAACTAATGAAAAACTGTTTTTT.